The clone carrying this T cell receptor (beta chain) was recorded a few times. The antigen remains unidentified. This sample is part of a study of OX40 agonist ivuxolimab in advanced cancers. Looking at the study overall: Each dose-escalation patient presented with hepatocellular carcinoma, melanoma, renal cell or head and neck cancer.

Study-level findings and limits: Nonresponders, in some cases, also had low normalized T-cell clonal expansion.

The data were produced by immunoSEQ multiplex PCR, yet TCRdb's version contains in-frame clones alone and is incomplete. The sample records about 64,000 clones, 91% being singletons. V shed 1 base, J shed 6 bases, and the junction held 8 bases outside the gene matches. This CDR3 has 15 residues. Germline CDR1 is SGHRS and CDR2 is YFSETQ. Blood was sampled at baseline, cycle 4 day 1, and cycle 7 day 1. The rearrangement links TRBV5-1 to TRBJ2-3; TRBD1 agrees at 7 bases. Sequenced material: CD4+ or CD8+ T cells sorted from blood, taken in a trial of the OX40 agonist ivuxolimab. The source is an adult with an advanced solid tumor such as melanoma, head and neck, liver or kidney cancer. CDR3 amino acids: CASSLQGQSADTQYF. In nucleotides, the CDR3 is TGCGCCAGCAGCTTGCAGGGACAGTCGGCGGATACGCAGTATTTT.